This TCR beta chain was profiled in a study of blood T cell repertoires in COVID-19 (dated by TCRdb to between 2020 and 2021). General notes on the study: The collaborator samples originated in the United States, Italy and Spain and spanned the acute and convalescent phases of COVID-19. The prospective study material was composed of cDNA or gDNA derived from T cells, B-cell-depleted T cells, or PBMCs. The dataset comprised deeply sampled blood TCRbeta repertoires from subjects exposed to, actively infected with, or recovered from COVID-19. A freely available public database, intended as a resource for researchers studying the immune response to SARS-CoV-2, is where the repertoires were released. Samples were obtained from the ongoing ImmuneRACE study (first 160 participants) and from over a thousand subjects provided by 6 global collaborators. A de-identified subject ID, COVID-19 status, age in years and sex were almost always included in the sample metadata. Where available, HLA class I and class II types were obtained from metadata supplied by the sample provider rather than from assay-based typing.

For this clone: No antigen is known for it. No base-level quality is on record; no much larger clone is a single base apart.

Ends trimmed: V by 7 bases, J by 4 bases; bases unmatched to a gene: 7. The germline V gene yields MDHEN for CDR1 and SYDVKM for CDR2. From the cysteine through the phenylalanine, the CDR3 covers 13 amino acids. Kept here is only the CDR3 DNA, which spans 39 bases and is read in frame from base 1. Whole blood was collected in K2EDTA tubes by collaborating institutions according to the institutions' own protocols. For TCRbeta analysis, collaborators shipped samples in one of three forms: frozen whole blood, isolated PBMCs, or DNA extracted from either of those sample types. TCRbeta CDR3 regions were amplified from genomic DNA by means of the immunoSEQ Assay, a bias-controlled multiplex PCR. As for how the authors treated the data: Within the assay, amplification of reference gene primers was used to estimate how many nucleated cells each sample contained. Sequence reads were collapsed and filtered to measure the absolute abundance of every unique TCRbeta CDR3 rearrangement. For each sample, productive Simpson clonality was calculated as the square root of Simpson's diversity index across productive rearrangements. TCRdb carries this immuneACCESS record with in-frame sequences only. Its versions omit some clonotypes, under half of them owing to an unresolved V gene in the studies checked, with the rest unexplained. V and J calls and clone size follow that table, whereas D and trimming were derived from the DNA. The sample has tens of thousands of clones on record, about 83% of them singletons. The ten biggest clones cover roughly 1.5% of the sample.

The full study reports these points: Clinical and demographic metadata were provided uncurated, with the amount varying by source and participant.

The sample consisted of peripheral blood. This sequence originates from a man aged 50 or older with acute or convalescent COVID-19. The chain is assembled from TRBV28 and TRBJ2-7; TRBD1 lines up with 7 middle nucleotides. This receptor carries the CDR3 CASKLRGLYEQYF. The nucleotide sequence is given as TGTGCCAGCAAATTGAGGGGGCTTTACGAGCAGTACTTC.